Listed here is a single TCR beta chain. Its antigen is undetermined. Conversion of TCR transcripts into cDNA relied on 5'RACE template switching, which added a universal primer site and UMIs. One entry per CDR3 protein, called by TCRdb with MiXCR from the 5' RACE reads. The data show under 300,000 distinct CDR3 sequences, with 6.9% seen just once and approximately 0.85% held by the top ten. This sample was included in a study of T cells after yellow fever vaccination. On the study more broadly: When fractions had low cell numbers, they were prepared with SMART-Seq v4 Ultra Low Input. Study results and limitations: Of the clonotypes, a small share occurred in both CD4 and CD8 compartments. Post-booster reappearance was seen for most primary-vaccination clones (roughly 96% CD4, 88% CD8).

This CDR3 spans 16 amino acids. Germline-derived CDR1 and CDR2 are LGHNA and YSLEER. The J segment lost 6 bases and the V segment lost 1 base, leaving 8 bases of the junction unmatched. Specimen: CD4+ T cells sorted from PBMCs, collected 15 days after the yellow fever booster vaccination. The sequence was obtained from a man aged 30 to 45 who received the YFV17D yellow fever vaccine. The J gene is TRBJ2-2, the V gene TRBV4-3; 7 nucleotides agree with TRBD2. CDR3 sequence: CASSQGDWRESGELFF. The CDR3 nucleotides are TGCGCCAGCAGCCAAGGGGACTGGCGGGAGTCCGGGGAGCTGTTTTTT.